The 20 T cell receptor beta chains reported below all come from one sample, sequenced in a study of cytomegalovirus exposure and HLA in healthy donors (dated by TCRdb to about 2017). Library construction relied on the immunoSEQ multiplex PCR assay. The multiplex PCR relied on a mix of 60 forward primers for TCR Vbeta segments and 13 reverse primers for TCR Jbeta segments. TCRdb took this table from immuneACCESS and kept in-frame rearrangements with V and J called. Such tables lack part of the clones; where checked against another copy, unresolved V genes explain under half of the gap, and the rest is unexplained. The sample table shows approximately 130,000 clones, and roughly 80% are seen once. The biggest ten clones account for more than 0.9% of the sample. The sequencing input was PBMCs. The receptor set was obtained from a boy younger than 18 in good health and CMV-seronegative.

Here the CDR3 DNA reads TGTGCCAGTTCCGATCAGGGGCCCAATCAGCCCCAGCATTTT. Its translation: CASSDQGPNQPQHF. The chain recombines TRBV27 with TRBJ1-5; TRBD1 might be the D (6 bases). With 9 bases removed from V and 3 bases from J, the gap between germline ends came to 15 bases. This CDR3 is built from 14 residues. Germline values: CDR1 MNHEY, CDR2 SMNVEV (reference sequence).

The chain joins TRBV9 to TRBJ2-5, with 9 bases aligning to TRBD2. The J call is uncertain, as TRBJ2-7 better fits the DNA end. Germline-derived CDR1 and CDR2 are SGDLS and YYNGEE. The CDR3 is 16 amino acids. CDR3 DNA: TGTGCCAGCAGCGCCACGGCGGGAGGGCACTCCTACGAGCAGTACTTC. It is translated as CASSATAGGHSYEQYF.

The chain is built from TRBV5-4 and TRBJ2-7; D is undetermined. CDR3 length: 13 amino acids. Looked up from germline, CDR1 is SGHNT and CDR2 is YYREEE (reference sequence). V was shortened by 0 bases and J by 4 bases, with 8 bases between the two germline ends. CDR3 nucleotide sequence: TGTGCCAGCAGCTTGGGCTCCCAGTACGAGCAGTACTTC. This sequence encodes CASSLGSQYEQYF.

V is TRBV6-1 and J is TRBJ2-1; D might be TRBD1 (5 bases). The CDR3 has 15 amino acids. V was trimmed by 3 bases and J by 1 base, leaving 10 bases between them. The germline V gene has CDR1 MNHNS and CDR2 SASEGT. CDR3 DNA sequence: TGTGCCAGCAGTGATATCCAGGGATCCTACAATGAGCAGTTCTTC. This sequence encodes CASSDIQGSYNEQFF.

This clone has more than one count but fewer than ten. This chain uses TRBV27 with TRBJ1-2; 11 bases match TRBD1. V gave up 10 bases and J gave up 3 bases; unmatched junction bases: 4. CDR1 MNHEY and CDR2 SMNVEV come from the germline V gene (reference sequence). The CDR3 is 13 amino acids. The chain's CDR3 is CATKDRGHYGYTF. In DNA form, the CDR3 reads TGTGCCACTAAGGACAGGGGGCACTATGGCTACACCTTC.

This clone appeared a single time. The V and J genes are TRBV30 and TRBJ1-2; D call uncertain. V lost 3 bases and J lost 8, with 10 bases in between. CDR3 size: 11 residues. Germline lookup yields CDR1 GTSNPN and CDR2 SVGIG (reference sequence). The CDR3: CAWRVGGGYTF. The CDR3 DNA reads TGTGCCTGGAGGGTAGGCGGCGGCTACACCTTC.

The CDR3 region has the DNA TGTGCCAGCAGCCCGGGACAAGCCAAAAACATTCAGTACTTC. Translating gives CASSPGQAKNIQYF. V is TRBV5-4 and J is TRBJ2-4; D might be TRBD1 (6 bases). V dropped 4 bases and J dropped 0 bases, with 8 bases sitting between them. This CDR3 comprises 14 residues. CDR1 is SGHNT, CDR2 YYREEE, per germline (reference sequence).

The rearrangement links TRBV15 to TRBJ2-2; a possible D gene is TRBD2 (6 bases). V shed 5 bases and J shed 6 bases, with 16 bases lying between them. Looked up from germline, CDR1 is LNHNV and CDR2 is YYDKDF (reference sequence). This CDR3 is 15 amino acids long. CDR3 coding DNA: TGTGCCACCAGCGGCGCGGGATTGGGGGCCGGGGAGCTGTTTTTT. Residues: CATSGAGLGAGELFF. Supplemented by reference TRBV15 and TRBJ2-2, the full variable domain reads DAMVIQNPRYQVTQFGKPVTLSCSQTLNHNVMYWYQQKSSQAPKLLFHYYDKDFNNEADTPDNFQSRRPNTSFCFLDIRSPGLGDTAMYLCATSGAGLGAGELFFGEGSRLTVL.

The J gene is TRBJ1-6, the V gene TRBV7-3; 7 positions match TRBD1. The junction had 7 bases not matched to a gene; V was cut back by 2 bases and J by 9 bases. Looked up from germline, CDR1 is SGHTA and CDR2 is FQGTGA. This CDR3 has 15 amino acids. CDR3 loop: CASSLEGQYGSPLHF. CDR3 coding DNA: TGTGCCAGCAGCTTAGAGGGACAGTACGGTTCACCCCTCCACTTT.

This chain joins TRBV27 and TRBJ2-3, with 7 nucleotides matching TRBD2. The CDR3 has 14 residues. The V segment lost 3 bases and the J segment 2 bases; nucleotides outside the gene matches: 2. Germline CDR1 reads MNHEY; CDR2 reads SMNVEV (reference sequence). DNA of the CDR3: TGTGCCAGCAGTTTGAGCGGGATCACAGATACGCAGTATTTT. This encodes CASSLSGITDTQYF.

This clone was seen a single time. V is TRBV6-6 and J is TRBJ2-7; weak D call: TRBD1 (5 bases). Germline CDR1 is MNHNY and CDR2 is SVGAGI (reference sequence). CDR3 length equals 13 residues. The ends were cut back, 6 bases at V and 6 bases at J, with 15 bases in the middle. In DNA, the CDR3 is TGTGCCAGCAGCGTGGTCAGGGATGGCGAGCAGTACTTC. Amino acid sequence: CASSVVRDGEQYF.

This clone was observed a handful of times. The chain couples TRBV4-1 to TRBJ2-7; TRBD2 aligns across 7 bases. V was pared by 2 bases and J by 6 bases, with 4 bases of the junction left unmatched. The CDR3 covers 13 residues. CDR1 and CDR2 (germline): MGHRA, YSYEKL. The CDR3 reads CASSQRLAAEQYF. The CDR3 DNA sequence: TGCGCCAGCAGCCAAAGGCTAGCGGCCGAGCAGTACTTC.

This clone appeared a single time. The chain is built from TRBV4-3 and TRBJ1-1; weak D call: TRBD1 (6 bases). The V and J ends lost 1 base and 6 bases respectively, with 12 bases between them. The germline V gene has CDR1 LGHNA and CDR2 YSLEER. This CDR3 is 14 amino acids long. The CDR3 DNA is TGCGCCAGCAGCCAAGGGGGGGGCCGCGCTGAAGCTTTCTTT. Protein product: CASSQGGGRAEAFF.

The chain carries TRBV5-1 and TRBJ2-7; 7 bases map to TRBD2. V lost 0 bases and J lost 3; bases outside the gene matches: 6. The CDR3 has 15 amino acids. CDR1 is SGHRS, CDR2 YFSETQ, per germline. CDR3 nucleotides: TGCGCCAGCAGCTTGGCGCGGGAGCAGGGCTACGAGCAGTACTTC. Protein: CASSLAREQGYEQYF.

The rearrangement links TRBV6-5 to TRBJ2-1; D is unresolved. With 2 bases removed from V and 7 bases from J, the gap between germline ends came to 9 bases. Germline assignment: CDR1 MNHEY and CDR2 SVGAGI. CDR3 length: 13 residues. CDR3 residues: CASSYRTSNEQFF. The CDR3 nucleotides read TGTGCCAGCAGTTACCGAACTTCTAATGAGCAGTTCTTC.

This sequence joins TRBV9 and TRBJ2-7; 8 nucleotides match TRBD1. Germline V gene lookup returns CDR1 SGDLS and CDR2 YYNGEE. Germline trimming cut 3 bases from V and 3 bases from J; bases unmatched to any gene: 5. The CDR3 runs 14 residues. In DNA, the CDR3 is TGTGCCAGCAGCGGAACAGGGGGAGACTACGAGCAGTACTTC. As protein: CASSGTGGDYEQYF. Drawing the rest from reference TRBV9 and TRBJ2-7, the complete variable domain is DSGVTQTPKHLITATGQRVTLRCSPRSGDLSVYWYQQSLDQGLQFLIQYYNGEERAKGNILERFSAQQFPDLHSELNLSSLELGDSALYFCASSGTGGDYEQYFGPGTRLTVT.

This chain connects TRBV6-6 to TRBJ2-7, with 8 bases that match TRBD1. This CDR3 comprises 13 residues. Losses at the gene ends were 6 bases for V and 6 bases for J; bases not matched to a gene: 7. Germline lookup yields CDR1 MNHNY and CDR2 SVGAGI (reference sequence). The CDR3 spells CASRETGAPEQYF. CDR3 nucleotide sequence: TGTGCCAGCAGGGAGACAGGGGCCCCCGAGCAGTACTTC.

This chain links TRBV6-5 with TRBJ1-2; D is uncertain. The germline V gene has CDR1 MNHEY and CDR2 SVGAGI. The CDR3 extends over 15 amino acids. V lost 2 bases, J lost 4 bases, and 14 bases lay in between. The CDR3 here is CASSYNELSTYGYTF. The CDR3 coding sequence is TGTGCCAGCAGTTACAACGAGCTCTCCACCTATGGCTACACCTTC.

This clone has only one observation. The J gene is TRBJ2-5, the V gene TRBV7-8; D is unresolved. This CDR3 is 14 amino acids long. V lost 2 bases and J lost 2, with 9 bases in between. CDR1 is SGHVS, CDR2 FQNEAQ, per germline. In DNA form, the CDR3 reads TGTGCCAGCAGCTTATACGCCGGGCAAGAGACCCAGTACTTC. Amino acids: CASSLYAGQETQYF.

V usage is TRBV4-1 and J usage is TRBJ2-1; D uncertain. CDR1 and CDR2 from the germline V gene are MGHRA and YSYEKL. CDR3 size: 17 residues. Trimming cost V 1 base and J 0 bases, with 13 bases left between them. The chain's CDR3 is CASSQGFSRSSYNEQFF. Written as DNA, the CDR3 is TGCGCCAGCAGCCAAGGATTCTCTCGGAGCTCCTACAATGAGCAGTTCTTC.